The 30 T cell receptor beta chains reported below all come from one sample, sequenced in a study of metastatic and nonmetastatic thyroid tumors. TCRdb re-called the PCR reads through MiXCR. Here the sample spans 15,000 to 20,000 clones, around a sixth being singletons. Thyroid surgery took place with no prior treatment in any patient. Sequencing was carried out using blood. These receptors all stem from a female donor with papillary thyroid cancer or a benign thyroid nodule (not recorded which). Some clones in this sample may be carry-over from other donors' samples.

This clone was counted at least ten times. The chain uses TRBV12-3 or TRBV12-4 and TRBJ2-5; either TRBD1 or TRBD2 may supply D (7 bases each). Between the trimmed V and J ends, which lost 4 bases and 4 bases, there was a span of 19 bases. This CDR3 region has 16 residues. Here the CDR3 DNA reads TGTGCCAGCAGTTCCACGCGACAGGGCGGGGGAGAGACCCAGTACTTC. Translated: CASSSTRQGGGETQYF.

The chain recombines TRBV5-5 with TRBJ2-5, with a weak D call TRBD1 (6 bases). Germline CDR1 is SGHKS and CDR2 is YYEKEE (reference sequence). Trimming removed 6 bases from V and 3 bases from J, with 21 bases in between. This CDR3 comprises 16 residues. CDR3 DNA: TGTGCCAGCATTCCCCAACTCAGGGGCGTCGAAGAGACCCAGTACTTC. The encoded protein is CASIPQLRGVEETQYF.

This clone has more than one count but fewer than ten. J is TRBJ2-5 and V is TRBV11-2; D is ambiguous. The CDR3 extends over 10 amino acids. Germline loops: CDR1 SGHAT, CDR2 FQNNGV. Deletions cut 0 bases from V and 7 bases from J, with 0 bases between. CDR3 in DNA: TGTGCCAGCAGCTTAGAGACCCAGTACTTC. This sequence encodes CASSLETQYF.

The genes are TRBV11-2 and TRBJ2-7; unclear D gene. CDR1 SGHAT and CDR2 FQNNGV come from the germline V gene. There are 15 residues in the CDR3. The germline V and J ends were trimmed by 4 bases and 2 bases, with 15 bases remaining between them. CDR3 residues: CASSYDAGRPYEQYF. The CDR3, as DNA: TGTGCCAGCAGCTACGACGCAGGTCGTCCCTACGAGCAGTACTTC.

This clone was detected only a few times. The V call is TRBV6-1, the J call TRBJ2-7, with D unclear. V lost 4 bases and J 4 bases, leaving 14 bases between the germline ends. Germline CDR1 and CDR2: MNHNS and SASEGT. The CDR3 consists of 14 residues. The CDR3 DNA is TGTGCCAGCAGTGGGAAGTTGGCGGTATACGAGCAGTACTTC. It codes for CASSGKLAVYEQYF.

This chain links TRBV2 with TRBJ1-5; no reliable D call. The CDR3 loop spans 14 amino acids. Germline-derived CDR1 and CDR2 are SNHLY and FYNNEI. V lost 1 base to trimming and J lost 12 bases, with 16 bases between them. The CDR3 here is CASSEVGLKEFQHF. The CDR3 DNA reads as TGTGCCAGCAGTGAAGTGGGTCTGAAGGAGTTCCAGCATTTT. Complete variable domain (other parts from reference TRBV2 and TRBJ1-5): EPEVTQTPSHQVTQMGQEVILRCVPISNHLYFYWYRQILGQKVEFLVSFYNNEISEKSEIFDDQFSVERPDGSNFTLKIRSTKLEDSAMYFCASSEVGLKEFQHFGDGTRLSIL.

There are many counts of this clone. The V and J genes are TRBV12-5 and TRBJ2-6, with D perhaps matching TRBD2 (6 bases). The CDR3 runs to 18 residues. Per germline, CDR1 LGHNT and CDR2 FRNRAP. V lost 5 bases and J lost 2, with 19 bases in between. The CDR3 loop reads CASGKGLSGGTGANVLTF. CDR3 nucleotides: TGTGCTAGTGGTAAGGGACTTTCCGGAGGGACTGGGGCCAACGTCCTGACTTTC.

As regards this clone: At one of its ends the junction is not consistent with the germline gene, which may arise from a read error. This sequence joins TRBV12-3 or TRBV12-4 and TRBJ2-7; the D gene is possibly TRBD2 (5 bases). The CDR3 spans 12 residues. The CDR3 loop reads CASTGYGDEQYF. In DNA, the CDR3 is TGTGCCAGCACGGGGTACGGTGACGAGCAATACTTC.

This clone was counted many times. The rearrangement uses TRBV3-1 and TRBJ1-1, with 8 bases matching TRBD1. CDR3 length equals 14 residues. Trimming cost V 3 bases and J 7 bases; bases outside gene matches: 7. Germline CDR1 is LGHDT and CDR2 is YNNKEL (reference sequence). The CDR3 DNA is TGTGCCAGCAGCCAGCCCCCAGGGGGCGGTGAAGCTTTCTTT. This translates into CASSQPPGGGEAFF.

At least ten counts were recorded for this clone. Different DNA sequences within this sample yield the same CDR3. This rearrangement joins TRBV5-6 to TRBJ1-2; no clear D gene. V was pared by 0 bases and J by 4 bases, with 7 bases between. The CDR3 has 13 amino acids. The V gene's germline CDR1 is SGHDT and CDR2 YYEEEE. The CDR3 reads CASSLGSPYGYTF. CDR3 sequence (DNA): TGTGCCAGCAGCTTGGGGAGCCCCTATGGCTACACCTTC. Looking up the rest from reference TRBV5-6 and TRBJ1-2 gives the full variable domain: DAGVTQSPTHLIKTRGQQVTLRCSPKSGHDTVSWYQQALGQGPQFIFQYYEEEERQRGNFPDRFSGHQFPNYSSELNVNALLLGDSALYLCASSLGSPYGYTFGSGTRLTVV.

This sequence joins TRBV20-1 and TRBJ2-7; TRBD1 matches 9 bases. The CDR3 is made up of 13 amino acids. Germline lookup yields CDR1 DFQATT and CDR2 SNEGSKA (reference sequence). V was clipped by 5 bases and J by 3 bases; unmatched bases: 5. The DNA for the CDR3 is TGCAGTGCTCCGGACAGGGGCGGCTACGAGCAGTACTTC. This codes for CSAPDRGGYEQYF.

The chain couples TRBV18 to TRBJ2-3; 7 bases match TRBD2. This CDR3 has 16 residues. Germline V gives CDR1 KGHSH, CDR2 LQKENI. Trimming at V came to 2 bases and at J to 1 base, leaving 6 bases not matched to a gene. The CDR3 spells CASSPRSAGGTDTQYF. The CDR3 nucleotides read TGTGCCAGCTCACCAAGGTCCGCGGGGGGCACAGATACGCAGTATTTT.

This clone came up a few times. The V and J genes are TRBV6-1 and TRBJ1-6; D not certain. Per the germline V gene, CDR1 is MNHNS and CDR2 is SASEGT. The CDR3 totals 11 residues. Trimming left V 5 bases short and J 6 bases short, with 2 bases between. The CDR3 bases are TGTGCCAGCAGTCTTAATTCACCCCTCCACTTT. Its protein is CASSLNSPLHF.

This clone was observed at least ten times. The J gene is TRBJ2-4, the V gene TRBV5-1, with D unresolved. The germline gives CDR1 SGHRS, CDR2 YFSETQ. V lost 0 bases to trimming and J lost 0 bases, with 13 bases between them. CDR3 length equals 17 residues. The CDR3 region has the DNA TGCGCCAGCAGCTTGGAACGGTTCCATCTAGCCAAAAACATTCAGTACTTC. It encodes CASSLERFHLAKNIQYF. Supplemented by reference TRBV5-1 and TRBJ2-4, the full variable domain reads KAGVTQTPRYLIKTRGQQVTLSCSPISGHRSVSWYQQTPGQGLQFLFEYFSETQRNKGNFPGRFSGRQFSNSRSEMNVSTLELGDSALYLCASSLERFHLAKNIQYFGAGTRLSVL.

The chain has TRBV25-1 and TRBJ1-6; D call uncertain. Looked up from germline, CDR1 is MGHDK and CDR2 is SYGVNS. Trimming removed 2 bases at V and 8 bases at J, with 4 bases between. The CDR3 is 12 amino acids. CDR3 DNA sequence: TGTGCCAGCAGTGAAGGGGATTCACCCCTCCACTTT. As protein: CASSEGDSPLHF.

This clone was seen ten or more times. The genes are TRBV24-1 and TRBJ1-4, with 8 bases aligning to TRBD1. Trimming removed 4 bases from V and 3 bases from J; junction bases left unmatched: 3. The CDR3 has 15 residues. Germline V gene data show CDR1 as KGHDR and CDR2 as SFDVKD. The CDR3 here is CATSEPQGANEKLFF. In DNA, the CDR3 is TGTGCCACCAGTGAACCACAGGGGGCTAATGAAAAACTGTTTTTT.

This clone is labeled medium-sized (0.01 to 0.1%). The chain combines TRBV10-1 with TRBJ2-1; 11 nucleotides match TRBD2. This CDR3 has 17 amino acids. Germline lookup yields CDR1 WNHNN and CDR2 SYGVQD (reference sequence). With 2 bases clipped from V and 7 bases from J, the junction kept 10 bases outside the gene matches. The CDR3 DNA is TGCGCCAGCAGTGAGGGGAGGGCTAGCGGGAGGAGAAATGAGCAGTTCTTC. This encodes CASSEGRASGRRNEQFF.

The chain employs TRBV28 and TRBJ1-2; D is uncertain. CDR1 and CDR2 (germline): MDHEN, SYDVKM. The CDR3 totals 13 residues. V lost 7 bases and J lost 6, with 15 bases in between. As DNA, the CDR3 is TGTGCCAGCAATACGGGTGCCCATGATGGCTACACCTTC. It specifies CASNTGAHDGYTF.

This clone was observed many times. The rearrangement joins TRBV9 to TRBJ2-3; TRBD2 aligns across 9 bases. The junction had 3 bases not matched to a gene; V was cut back by 4 bases and J by 0 bases. The CDR3 is made up of 15 amino acids. In germline, CDR1 is SGDLS, CDR2 YYNGEE. The chain's CDR3 is CASSPGTSSTDTQYF. The CDR3, as DNA: TGTGCCAGCAGCCCTGGGACTAGCAGCACAGATACGCAGTATTTT.

The chain employs TRBV20-1 and TRBJ2-2; tentatively, D is TRBD1 or TRBD2 (5 bases each). V lost 1 base and J 5 bases, leaving 14 bases between the germline ends. The CDR3 is 15 amino acids. Germline loops: CDR1 DFQATT, CDR2 SNEGSKA (reference sequence). In nucleotides, the CDR3 is TGCAGTGCTAGAGTGGCAGGGAGTTGGACCGGGGAGCTGTTTTTT. It specifies CSARVAGSWTGELFF.

The sample holds many counts of this clone. The chain couples TRBV2 to TRBJ2-2; unclear D gene. Germline CDR1 SNHLY, CDR2 FYNNEI. This CDR3 is built from 12 residues. Trimming shortened V by 4 bases and J by 3 bases, and 3 bases separated the two germline ends. DNA of the CDR3: TGTGCCAGCAGTGTCGACACCGGGGAGCTGTTTTTT. Its protein product is CASSVDTGELFF.

This clone was detected many times. The sample carries other DNA sequences with the same CDR3. This sequence joins TRBV11-2 and TRBJ2-7; D perhaps matches TRBD2 (6 bases). Germline V gives CDR1 SGHAT, CDR2 FQNNGV. Between the trimmed V and J ends, which lost 7 bases and 11 bases, there was a span of 18 bases. The CDR3 is 12 residues long. DNA for the CDR3: TGTGCCAGCAACCTAGGCCGGAGGGCGAAGTACTTC. Protein: CASNLGRRAKYF.

This clone appeared a few times. Germline is not matched at one junction end, which may reflect a read error. The chain carries TRBV4-1 and TRBJ2-4; no clear D gene. The CDR3 has 14 residues. Germline CDR1 reads MGHRA; CDR2 reads YSYEKL. CDR3 nucleotides: TGCGCCAGCACCCAAAGTGATGGGGTGAACATTCAGTACTTC. Its protein product is CASTQSDGVNIQYF.

There are many counts of this clone. Just one base apart from a much larger clone, this may be a read error. Other DNA variants within this sample encode the same CDR3. The chain recombines TRBV5-1 with TRBJ2-2; 8 nucleotides agree with TRBD1. The CDR3 is 16 residues long. Germline V lookup: CDR1 SGHRS, CDR2 YFSETQ. The V segment lost 3 bases and the J segment 2 bases; nucleotides outside the gene matches: 6. The CDR3 DNA reads as TGCGCCAGCAGCTCGAACGGACAGGGCAACACCGGGGAGCTGTTTTTT. The encoded protein is CASSSNGQGNTGELFF.

This clone was recorded a few times. The chain recombines TRBV20-1 with TRBJ1-2; a possible D gene is TRBD1 (5 bases). V lost 3 bases and J 4 bases, leaving 15 bases between the germline ends. The V gene's germline CDR1 is DFQATT and CDR2 SNEGSKA (reference sequence). The CDR3 is 14 residues long. This CDR3 reads CSASVMGLGYGYTF. In DNA, the CDR3 is TGCAGTGCTAGTGTAATGGGGCTCGGCTATGGCTACACCTTC.

Remarks on this clone: A junction boundary mismatches the germline segment, possibly from a read error. CDR3 in amino acids: CAGSQEAGGYYEQYF. In nucleotides, the CDR3 is TGTGCCGGCAGCCAAGAAGCGGGGGGATACTACGAGCAGTACTTC. The rearrangement uses TRBV4-2 and TRBJ2-7, with 9 bases identical to TRBD2. This CDR3 is built from 15 residues. CDR1 is LGHNA, CDR2 YNFKEQ, per germline.

This clone was recorded a few times. This clone may be a read error of a much larger clone one base away. Other nucleotide sequences from this sample produce the same CDR3. The chain joins TRBV10-2 to TRBJ1-2, with D perhaps matching TRBD1 (6 bases). This CDR3 contains 14 residues. V was cut by 6 bases and J by 3 bases, with 14 bases left in between. The V gene's germline CDR1 is WSHSY and CDR2 SAAADI. CDR3: CASRSGQGHYGYTF. The DNA for the CDR3 is TGCGCCAGCAGAAGCGGGCAGGGGCACTATGGCTACACCTTC.

The sample holds many counts of this clone. The CDR3 bases are TGTGCCAGCAGCTTGGACCCCAGCTCTGGAAACACCATATATTTT. Translating gives CASSLDPSSGNTIYF. The chain couples TRBV5-5 to TRBJ1-3; D is ambiguous. The CDR3 is made up of 15 amino acids. Trimming pared 0 bases from V and 0 bases from J, leaving 7 bases between. Per the germline V gene, CDR1 is SGHKS and CDR2 is YYEKEE (reference sequence).

This clone came up many times. The chain links TRBV4-1 to TRBJ1-6, with 8 positions matching TRBD1. CDR1 and CDR2 (germline): MGHRA, YSYEKL. The junction had 10 bases not matched to a gene; V was cut back by 0 bases and J by 9 bases. There are 17 residues in the CDR3. CDR3 bases: TGCGCCAGCAGCCAAGATCAGGGCGGACAGGGCGGTTCACCCCTCCACTTT. This translates into CASSQDQGGQGGSPLHF.

This clone was detected many times. V usage is TRBV20-1 and J usage is TRBJ1-1; D possibly corresponds to TRBD1 (5 bases). In germline, CDR1 is DFQATT, CDR2 SNEGSKA (reference sequence). V was cut by 2 bases and J by 1 base, with 14 bases left in between. The CDR3 has 15 residues. The CDR3 nucleotides read TGCAGTGCTAGAATTGCGCGGGGGAGGAACACTGAAGCTTTCTTT. As protein: CSARIARGRNTEAFF.